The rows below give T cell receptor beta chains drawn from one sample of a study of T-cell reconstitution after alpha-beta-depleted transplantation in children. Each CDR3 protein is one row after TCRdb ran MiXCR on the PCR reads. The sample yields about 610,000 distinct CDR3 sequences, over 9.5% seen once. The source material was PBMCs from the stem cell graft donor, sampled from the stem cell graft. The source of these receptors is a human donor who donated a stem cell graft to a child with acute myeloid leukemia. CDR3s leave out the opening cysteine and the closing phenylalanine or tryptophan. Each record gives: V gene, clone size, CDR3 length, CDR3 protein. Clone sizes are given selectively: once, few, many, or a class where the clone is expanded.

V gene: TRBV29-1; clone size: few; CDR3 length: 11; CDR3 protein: SVVSAGIYEQY
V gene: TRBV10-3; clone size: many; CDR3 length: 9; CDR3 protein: AISEVVEQY
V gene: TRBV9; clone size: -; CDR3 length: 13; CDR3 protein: ASSLWSGSSSEQY
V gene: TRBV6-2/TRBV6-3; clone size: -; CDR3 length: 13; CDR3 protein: ASRYRGAASYEQY
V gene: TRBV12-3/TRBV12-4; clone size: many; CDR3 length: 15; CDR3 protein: ASSLAGGAGNLDTQY
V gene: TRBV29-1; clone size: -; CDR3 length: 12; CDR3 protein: SVPGGRSADTQY
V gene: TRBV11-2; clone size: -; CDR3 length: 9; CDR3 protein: ASSGLYEQF
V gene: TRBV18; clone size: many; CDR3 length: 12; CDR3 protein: ASSGFDRIYEQY
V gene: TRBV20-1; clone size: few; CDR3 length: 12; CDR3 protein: SVEGLAEYNEQF
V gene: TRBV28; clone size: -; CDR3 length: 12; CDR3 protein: ASSFISSYNEQF
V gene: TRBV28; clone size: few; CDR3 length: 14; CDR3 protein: ASSPGYLALTGELF
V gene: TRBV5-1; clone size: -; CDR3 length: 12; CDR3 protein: ASSLGGREQKLF
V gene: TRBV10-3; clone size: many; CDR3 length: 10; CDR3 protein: AIAGEKNEQY
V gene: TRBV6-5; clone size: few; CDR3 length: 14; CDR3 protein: ASSYDPSGTYYEQY
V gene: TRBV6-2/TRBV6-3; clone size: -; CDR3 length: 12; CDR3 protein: ASSYLAQKETQY
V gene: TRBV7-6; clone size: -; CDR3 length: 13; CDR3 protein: ASRPSEDSSYEQY
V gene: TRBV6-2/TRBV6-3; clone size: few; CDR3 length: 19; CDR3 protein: ASTSRRVGQEHFLLTDTQY
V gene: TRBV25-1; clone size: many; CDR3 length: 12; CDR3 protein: ASSDAGSYNEQF
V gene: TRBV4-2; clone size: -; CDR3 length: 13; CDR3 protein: ASSQDPRGGETQY
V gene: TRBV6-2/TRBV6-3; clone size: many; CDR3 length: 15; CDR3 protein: ASSYFGGRAWTDTQY
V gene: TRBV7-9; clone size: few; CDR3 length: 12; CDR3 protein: ASSLEVWHSPLH
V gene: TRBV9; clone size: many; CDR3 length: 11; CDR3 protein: ASSGQSTVTQY
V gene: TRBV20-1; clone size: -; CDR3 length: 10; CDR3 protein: SASAVQETQY